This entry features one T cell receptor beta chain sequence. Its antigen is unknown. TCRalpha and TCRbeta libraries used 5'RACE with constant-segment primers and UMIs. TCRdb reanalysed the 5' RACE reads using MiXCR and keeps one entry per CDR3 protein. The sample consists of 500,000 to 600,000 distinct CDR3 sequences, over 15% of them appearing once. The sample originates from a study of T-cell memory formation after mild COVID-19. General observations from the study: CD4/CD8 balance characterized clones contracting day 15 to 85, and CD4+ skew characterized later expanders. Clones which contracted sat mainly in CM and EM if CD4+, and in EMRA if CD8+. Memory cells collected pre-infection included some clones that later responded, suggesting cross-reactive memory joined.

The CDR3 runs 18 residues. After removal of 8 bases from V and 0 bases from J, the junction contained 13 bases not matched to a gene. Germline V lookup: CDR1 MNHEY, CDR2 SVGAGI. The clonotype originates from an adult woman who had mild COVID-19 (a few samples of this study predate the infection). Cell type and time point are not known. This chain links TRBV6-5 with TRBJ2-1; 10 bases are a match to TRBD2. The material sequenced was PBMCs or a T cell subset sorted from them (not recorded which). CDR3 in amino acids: CASHSPLAGAVSYNEQFF. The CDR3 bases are TGTGCCAGCCACAGTCCCCTAGCGGGAGCCGTCTCCTACAATGAGCAGTTCTTC.